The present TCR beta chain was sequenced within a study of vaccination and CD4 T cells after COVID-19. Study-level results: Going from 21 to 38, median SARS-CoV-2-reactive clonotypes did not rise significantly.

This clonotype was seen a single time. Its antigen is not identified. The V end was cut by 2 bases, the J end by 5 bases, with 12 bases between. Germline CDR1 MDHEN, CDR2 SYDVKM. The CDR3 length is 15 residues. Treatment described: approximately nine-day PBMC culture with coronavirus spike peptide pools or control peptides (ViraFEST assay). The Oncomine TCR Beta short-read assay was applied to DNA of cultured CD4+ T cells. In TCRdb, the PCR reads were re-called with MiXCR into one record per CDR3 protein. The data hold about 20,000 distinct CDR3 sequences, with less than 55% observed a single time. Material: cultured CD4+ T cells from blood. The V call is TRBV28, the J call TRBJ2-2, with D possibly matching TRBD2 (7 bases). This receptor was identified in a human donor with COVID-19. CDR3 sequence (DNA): TGTGCCAGCAGTTTAGGGGGGGGCAAAACCGGGGAGCTGTTTTTT. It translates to CASSLGGGKTGELFF.